The 25 T cell receptor beta chains below come from one sample, sequenced in a study of shared clonotypes between healthy human individuals. Measured with immunoSEQ multiplex PCR; TCRdb has only the in-frame clones, and not every one. The sample lists about 1 million clones; 75% were seen once. Material: memory CD4+ T cells sorted from blood. Indicated subset: CD45RA-negative fraction. The receptors here all came from a man aged 18-30 years in good health.

This clone was counted once. The gene calls are TRBV11-3 and TRBJ2-1, with D possibly TRBD1 on 6 matching bases. This CDR3 is 13 amino acids long. Germline V gives CDR1 SGHNT, CDR2 YENEEA. The germline V and J ends were trimmed by 2 bases and 7 bases, with 9 bases remaining between them. The CDR3 loop is CASSLNRVNEQFF. CDR3 DNA sequence: TGTGCCAGCAGCTTAAACAGGGTAAATGAGCAGTTCTTC. The full variable domain, completed using reference TRBV11-3 and TRBJ2-1, is EAGVVQSPRYKIIEKKQPVAFWCNPISGHNTLYWYLQNLGQGPELLIRYENEEAVDDSQLPKDRFSAERLKGVDSTLKIQPAELGDSAVYLCASSLNRVNEQFFGPGTRLTVL.

This rearrangement joins TRBV6-6 to TRBJ2-3; no clear D gene. Trimming removed 3 bases at V and 3 bases at J, with 16 bases between. CDR3 length: 16 amino acids. Germline CDR1 reads MNHNY; CDR2 reads SVGAGI (reference sequence). CDR3 nucleotide sequence: TGTGCCAGCAGTTATACTCGTACCAGAGGTACAGATACGCAGTATTTT. Its protein product is CASSYTRTRGTDTQYF.

CDR3 DNA sequence: TGTGCCAGCAACCCTGAGCAGTTCTTC. It encodes CASNPEQFF. This chain connects TRBV7-9 to TRBJ2-1; D not resolved. The CDR3 covers 9 residues. CDR1 is SEHNR, CDR2 FQNEAQ, per germline (reference sequence). Trimming stripped 7 bases from V and 9 bases from J, with 4 bases between.

The sample holds a few counts of this clone. The chain joins TRBV6-6 to TRBJ1-5, with 7 bases that match TRBD1. The ends lost 7 bases at V and 6 bases at J; junction bases unmatched: 6. Germline V gene sequence: CDR1 MNHNY, CDR2 SVGAGI (reference sequence). CDR3 length: 13 residues. The CDR3 DNA follows: TGTGCCAGCACGATCGAGGGGGCTCAGCCCCAGCATTTT. Protein product: CASTIEGAQPQHF.

This clone was detected only once. The chain couples TRBV4-3 to TRBJ2-2; no clear D. This CDR3 comprises 12 residues. Trimming removed 1 base at V and 7 bases at J, with 4 bases between. Germline V gene lookup returns CDR1 LGHNA and CDR2 YSLEER. CDR3: CASSQGLGELFF. In nucleotides, the CDR3 is TGCGCCAGCAGCCAAGGACTCGGGGAGCTGTTTTTT.

The chain links TRBV10-3 to TRBJ2-5, with TRBD2 matching 8 bases. This CDR3 has 14 residues. V trimming: 10 bases; J trimming: 2 bases; junction bases outside the gene matches: 9. In germline, CDR1 is ENHRY, CDR2 SYGVKD. CDR3 loop: CATGGASGQETQYF. The DNA for the CDR3 is TGTGCCACGGGGGGGGCTAGCGGACAAGAGACCCAGTACTTC.

The chain carries TRBV7-6 and TRBJ1-4; D is ambiguous. V dropped 5 bases and J dropped 8 bases, with 15 bases sitting between them. From germline, CDR1 is SGHVS and CDR2 FNYEAQ. The CDR3 spans 14 residues. The CDR3 reads CASSGQVVGEKLFF. The CDR3 DNA reads as TGTGCCAGCAGCGGCCAGGTAGTAGGGGAAAAACTGTTTTTT.

J is TRBJ2-3 and V is TRBV6-1, with 7 bases fitting TRBD2. V shed 3 bases, J shed 6 bases, and the junction held 12 bases outside the gene matches. This CDR3 is built from 16 residues. Germline lookup yields CDR1 MNHNS and CDR2 SASEGT. The CDR3: CASSDLAALGRDTQYF. CDR3 in DNA: TGTGCCAGCAGTGACCTAGCGGCCCTGGGGCGGGATACGCAGTATTTT.

V is TRBV15 and J is TRBJ2-5; weak D call: TRBD1 (6 bases). The V gene's germline CDR1 is LNHNV and CDR2 YYDKDF (reference sequence). The CDR3 totals 18 residues. The germline V and J ends were trimmed by 0 bases and 5 bases, with 22 bases remaining between them. CDR3 region: CATSRDSGAAKGEETQYF. For the CDR3, the DNA is TGTGCCACCAGCAGAGATTCAGGGGCCGCAAAAGGGGAGGAGACCCAGTACTTC.

The chain recombines TRBV19 with TRBJ1-2; TRBD1 might be the D (6 bases). Trimming stripped 6 bases from V and 5 bases from J, with 13 bases between. The CDR3 has 13 residues. Germline V gives CDR1 LNHDA, CDR2 SQIVND (reference sequence). CDR3 sequence: CASSEDRNYGYTF. The CDR3, as DNA: TGTGCCAGTAGCGAAGACAGGAATTATGGCTACACCTTC.

The chain has TRBV30 and TRBJ2-7; 11 nucleotides match TRBD1. Trimming took 3 bases from V and 6 from J; bases not matched to a gene: 4. This CDR3 region has 13 residues. From germline, CDR1 is GTSNPN and CDR2 SVGIG (reference sequence). In DNA, the CDR3 is TGTGCCTGGAGGGGACAGGGGGAGGGCGAGCAGTACTTC. Its protein product is CAWRGQGEGEQYF.

The gene calls are TRBV28 and TRBJ1-3; no definite D call. Trimming removed 1 base at V and 2 bases at J, with 12 bases between. The CDR3 is 16 amino acids. CDR1 and CDR2 from the germline V gene are MDHEN and SYDVKM. Written as DNA, the CDR3 is TGTGCCAGCAGTTTATACCCAGGAGGTACTGGAAACACCATATATTTT. Translating gives CASSLYPGGTGNTIYF.

The CDR3 nucleotides are TGTGCCAGCAGCTTTGGGGCCCCCGGGGAGCTGTTTTTT. Translation: CASSFGAPGELFF. J is TRBJ2-2 and V is TRBV11-2, with TRBD1 as a possible D gene (5 bases). Trimming shortened V by 3 bases and J by 6 bases, and 8 bases separated the two germline ends. The CDR3 has 13 residues. Germline V gene sequence: CDR1 SGHAT, CDR2 FQNNGV.

This chain connects TRBV7-2 to TRBJ2-3; D unresolved. Germline CDR1 and CDR2: SGHTA and FQGNSA. There are 13 residues in the CDR3. V shed 6 bases and J shed 3 bases, with 10 bases lying between them. As DNA, the CDR3 is TGTGCCAGCAGGGGCCGGATTACAGATACGCAGTATTTT. It is translated as CASRGRITDTQYF.

This clone was counted between two and nine times. This sequence joins TRBV18 and TRBJ1-1; no clear D gene. V lost 5 bases to trimming and J lost 2 bases, with 9 bases between them. Germline CDR1 is KGHSH and CDR2 is LQKENI. This CDR3 spans 13 amino acids. CDR3 sequence reads: CASSGQVNTEAFF. CDR3 sequence (DNA): TGTGCCAGCTCAGGTCAGGTTAACACTGAAGCTTTCTTT. The whole variable domain, remainder taken from reference TRBV18 and TRBJ1-1, is NAGVMQNPRHLVRRRGQEARLRCSPMKGHSHVYWYRQLPEEGLKFMVYLQKENIIDESGMPKERFSAEFPKEGPSILRIQQVVRGDSAAYFCASSGQVNTEAFFGQGTRLTVV.

The CDR3 here is CEGPGQGVMDTEAFF. The DNA for the CDR3 is TGTGAGGGGCCGGGACAGGGGGTCATGGACACTGAAGCTTTCTTT. This chain links TRBV30 with TRBJ1-1, with 11 bases that match TRBD1. The CDR3 is made up of 15 amino acids. CDR1 is GTSNPN and CDR2 is SVGIG in the germline V gene (reference sequence).

For this clone: This sample includes further DNA sequences coding for the same CDR3. The rearrangement uses TRBV18 and TRBJ1-5; D gene unclear. The CDR3 has 13 amino acids. Between the trimmed V and J ends, which lost 6 bases and 4 bases, there was a span of 10 bases. Germline V gives CDR1 KGHSH, CDR2 LQKENI. The CDR3 is CASSPDGNQPQHF. CDR3 nucleotide sequence: TGTGCCAGCTCTCCCGACGGGAATCAGCCCCAGCATTTT.

This clone has a single count. The chain has TRBV9 and TRBJ2-2; 10 bases are shared with TRBD2. Germline loops: CDR1 SGDLS, CDR2 YYNGEE. The CDR3 runs 17 residues. J lost 1 base, V lost 0 bases, and 3 bases had no gene match. The CDR3: CASSVAPSGGNTGELFF. CDR3 bases: TGTGCCAGCAGCGTAGCTCCTAGCGGGGGGAACACCGGGGAGCTGTTTTTT.

The chain carries TRBV7-2 and TRBJ2-1, with TRBD2 matching over 14 bases. CDR3 size: 17 residues. Germline CDR1 reads SGHTA; CDR2 reads FQGNSA. V gave up 4 bases and J gave up 10 bases; unmatched junction bases: 12. In DNA form, the CDR3 reads TGTGCCAGCAGCTCGATGCCGGGACTAGCGGGAGAAACGGAGCAGTTCTTC. It translates to CASSSMPGLAGETEQFF.

This clone was picked up one time. The V gene is TRBV6-1, the J gene TRBJ2-7; a weak D match, TRBD2 (5 bases). This CDR3 contains 15 residues. The V and J ends lost 1 base and 0 bases respectively, with 10 bases between them. Germline V gives CDR1 MNHNS, CDR2 SASEGT. The DNA of the CDR3 is TGTGCCAGCAGTGAAGGAGGGTTTACCTCCTACGAGCAGTACTTC. It yields the protein CASSEGGFTSYEQYF.

J is TRBJ1-5 and V is TRBV5-8; D ambiguous. The germline gives CDR1 SGHTS, CDR2 YDEGEE. This CDR3 region has 15 residues. The V end was cut by 0 bases, the J end by 6 bases, with 13 bases between. In DNA, the CDR3 is TGTGCCAGCAGCTTGGTTGGGGTGTTGGCTCAGCCCCAGCATTTT. Translation: CASSLVGVLAQPQHF.

The sample holds a few counts of this clone. The rearrangement uses TRBV7-2 and TRBJ2-2; D call uncertain. The CDR3 spans 14 residues. V lost 10 bases to trimming and J lost 5 bases, with 17 bases between them. Germline CDR1 and CDR2: SGHTA and FQGNSA. This CDR3 is CAISNGARTGELFF. The CDR3 bases are TGTGCCATCTCGAACGGCGCGAGAACCGGGGAGCTGTTTTTT.

The V gene is TRBV14, the J gene TRBJ2-2, with D perhaps TRBD1 or TRBD2 (7 bases each). Germline-derived CDR1 and CDR2 are SGHDN and FVKESK. V lost 0 bases, J lost 7 bases, and 18 bases lay in between. The CDR3 runs to 17 residues. CDR3 bases: TGTGCCAGCAGCCAAGATGGGAGGGGGCGCGTTAGCGGGGAGCTGTTTTTT. Protein: CASSQDGRGRVSGELFF. The full variable domain, in which reference TRBV14 and TRBJ2-2 provide the parts outside the CDR3, is EAGVTQFPSHSVIEKGQTVTLRCDPISGHDNLYWYRRVMGKEIKFLLHFVKESKQDESGMPNNRFLAERTGGTYSTLKVQPAELEDSGVYFCASSQDGRGRVSGELFFGEGSRLTVL.

J is TRBJ2-1 and V is TRBV6-6; 11 bases match TRBD1. With V trimmed by 5 bases and J by 1 base, 4 bases remained unmatched. CDR1 MNHNY and CDR2 SVGAGI come from the germline V gene (reference sequence). The CDR3 length is 16 residues. CDR3 in amino acids: CASSGGQGVSYNEQFF. CDR3 DNA sequence: TGTGCCAGCAGTGGGGGACAGGGGGTTTCCTACAATGAGCAGTTCTTC.

This clone occurred once. This rearrangement joins TRBV6-1 to TRBJ1-5, with 7 nucleotides matching TRBD1. V was clipped by 6 bases and J by 2 bases; unmatched bases: 4. Germline values: CDR1 MNHNS, CDR2 SASEGT. There are 14 residues in the CDR3. CDR3 amino acids: CASRFGTGNQPQHF. The DNA for the CDR3 is TGTGCCAGCAGGTTCGGGACAGGCAATCAGCCCCAGCATTTT.